A selection of T cell receptor beta chains follows, all from one sample in a study of shared clonotypes between healthy human individuals. Measured with immunoSEQ multiplex PCR; TCRdb has only the in-frame clones, and not every one. There are roughly 520,000 clones in the sample; roughly 95% occur only once, and nearly 0.065% lies in the top ten. Sample: naive CD4+ T cells sorted from blood. Every receptor here comes from a woman under 40 in good health. The CDR3 runs from the conserved cysteine through the conserved F or W. Fields, in order: J gene, D gene, clone size, V gene, CDR3 protein, CDR3 DNA. The D gene is left open where the match is weak. Size tells how often a clone was seen (once, few, many) or the class of an expanded clone, and some rows leave it out.

>TRBJ2-7|TRBD2|.|TRBV6-5
CASSSGTSGRPYEQYF
TGTGCCAGCAGTTCCGGGACTAGCGGGAGACCCTACGAGCAGTACTTC
>TRBJ2-7|.|once|TRBV30
CAWNRGYEQYF
TGTGCCTGGAACCGGGGCTACGAGCAGTACTTC
>TRBJ2-1|TRBD2|.|TRBV15
CATSSGTSPNEQFF
TGTGCCACCAGCAGTGGGACTAGCCCCAATGAGCAGTTCTTC
>TRBJ2-7|.|.|TRBV7-9
CASSSQGYEQYF
TGTGCCAGCAGCTCGCAGGGCTACGAGCAGTACTTC
>TRBJ2-1|TRBD2|.|TRBV11-2
CASRPSGRGSYNEQFF
TGTGCCAGCAGACCGAGCGGGAGGGGCTCCTACAATGAGCAGTTCTTC
>TRBJ1-2|.|once|TRBV2
CASTPRGQGSGYTF
TGTGCCAGCACCCCAAGAGGGCAGGGCTCTGGCTACACCTTC
>TRBJ2-3|TRBD2|.|TRBV9
CASSLTSGRSADTQYF
TGTGCCAGCAGCCTGACTAGCGGGAGGTCGGCAGATACGCAGTATTTT
>TRBJ1-5|.|.|TRBV5-8
CASSLRTPGQPQHF
TGTGCCAGCAGCCTCAGGACGCCTGGGCAGCCCCAGCATTTT
>TRBJ2-3|TRBD2|.|TRBV6-5
CASSTLADTDTQYF
TGTGCCAGCAGTACACTAGCGGACACAGATACGCAGTATTTT
>TRBJ1-1|.|.|TRBV21-1
CASSPNRGKGRDTEAFF
TGTGCCAGCAGCCCAAATCGGGGCAAGGGGCGCGACACTGAAGCTTTCTTT
>TRBJ2-5|TRBD1|.|TRBV7-3
CASSLGQGEYQYF
TGTGCCAGCAGCTTGGGACAGGGGGAGTATCAGTACTTC
>TRBJ2-3|.|.|TRBV14
CASSPRPVDTQYF
TGTGCCAGCAGCCCACGCCCGGTAGATACGCAGTATTTT
>TRBJ2-4|TRBD1|few|TRBV19
CASRLGQDGNIQYF
TGTGCCAGTAGGTTAGGACAGGATGGAAACATTCAGTACTTC
>TRBJ2-3|TRBD2|.|TRBV10-3
CAISEDSAGGGLDTQYF
TGTGCCATCAGTGAGGATTCAGCGGGAGGCGGACTTGATACGCAGTATTTT
>TRBJ2-7|.|.|TRBV5-1
CASSRGRGSATYEQYF
TGCGCCAGCAGCCGGGGACGGGGCTCGGCGACCTACGAGCAGTACTTC
>TRBJ1-3|.|.|TRBV28
CASSLDYNSGNTIYF
TGTGCCAGCAGCTTAGACTATAACTCTGGAAACACCATATATTTT
>TRBJ1-2|TRBD1|.|TRBV19
CASSSWTGGPHGYTF
TGTGCCAGTAGTTCCTGGACAGGGGGACCTCATGGCTACACCTTC
>TRBJ1-2|.|once|TRBV27
CASSSRGHNYGYTF
TGTGCCAGCAGTTCAAGGGGTCACAACTATGGCTACACCTTC
>TRBJ2-3|TRBD2|.|TRBV5-1
CASSLGTSGTTDTQYF
TGCGCCAGCAGCCTGGGGACTAGCGGGACCACAGATACGCAGTATTTT
>TRBJ2-3|TRBD2|once|TRBV14
CASSRGLDSDTQYF
TGTGCCAGCAGCCGCGGACTAGACTCAGATACGCAGTATTTT
>TRBJ1-5|TRBD1|.|TRBV28
CACLQGDQPQHF
TGTGCCTGCCTCCAGGGGGATCAGCCCCAGCATTTT
>TRBJ1-1|TRBD1|.|TRBV4-2
CASSPPGQLNTEAFF
TGTGCCAGCAGCCCACCGGGACAGTTGAACACTGAAGCTTTCTTT
>TRBJ1-3|.|.|TRBV5-4
CASSFQGVASGNTIYF
TGTGCCAGCAGCTTCCAGGGAGTCGCCTCTGGAAACACCATATATTTT
>TRBJ1-4|.|once|TRBV5-4
CASSRGGATNEKLFF
TGTGCCAGCAGCCGCGGGGGGGCAACTAATGAAAAACTGTTTTTT
>TRBJ1-2|.|.|TRBV5-1
CASSLWGQGGYTF
TGCGCCAGCAGCTTGTGGGGGCAAGGTGGCTACACCTTC